This T cell receptor (beta chain) came from a study of OX40 agonist ivuxolimab in advanced cancers. Study as a whole: From 23 to 79 years was the age range, with a mean of roughly 64 years, and around 83% were male.

This clone was counted between two and nine times. The table came from immunoSEQ multiplex PCR; TCRdb's copy has only in-frame clones and leaves some out. Of roughly 15,000 clones detected, around 77% appear once; the ten largest clones hold roughly 24%. The CDR3 is 14 amino acids. V was clipped by 6 bases and J by 5 bases, with 16 bases between them. Germline V gives CDR1 MDHEN, CDR2 SYDVKM. The sequence was obtained from an adult with an advanced solid tumor such as melanoma, head and neck, liver or kidney cancer. The sample here was CD4+ or CD8+ T cells sorted from blood, taken in a trial of the OX40 agonist ivuxolimab. V gene TRBV28 combines with J gene TRBJ1-2, with TRBD1 as a possible D gene (6 bases). The DNA for the CDR3 is TGTGCCAGCAGAATGGACAGCGAACTTTATGGCTACACCTTC. It yields the protein CASRMDSELYGYTF.